The rows below give T cell receptor beta chains drawn from one sample of a study of blood T cell repertoires in COVID-19. Some clones are missing from TCRdb's copy, which holds only in-frame ones; the method was immunoSEQ multiplex PCR. The table includes about 210,000 clones, 92% detected once. The sequencing sample was made of peripheral blood. These receptors were taken from a man aged 30 to 39 with acute or convalescent COVID-19. CDR3s include the opening cysteine and the closing phenylalanine or tryptophan. Each record gives: clone size, J gene, D gene, V gene, CDR3 DNA, CDR3 protein. The D gene is left open where the match is weak. Clone sizes are given selectively: once, few, many, or a class where the clone is expanded.

>-|TRBJ1-2|-|TRBV7-9
TGTGCCAGCAGCTTCCCCCAGGCGCACTACACCTTC
CASSFPQAHYTF
>-|TRBJ2-3|-|TRBV2
TGTGCCAGCAGTGAAGTTGGCAGTAGCACAGATACGCAGTATTTT
CASSEVGSSTDTQYF
>-|TRBJ1-5|-|TRBV2
TGTGCCAGCAGTTTACAGGGAATTAGCAATCAGCCCCAGCATTTT
CASSLQGISNQPQHF
>-|TRBJ2-7|TRBD1|TRBV7-9
TGTGCCAGCAGCGTACAGGGGTACGAGCAGTACTTC
CASSVQGYEQYF
>-|TRBJ2-4|-|TRBV7-9
TGTGCCAGCAGCTTATCTGGTAGGGGAAACATTCAGTACTTC
CASSLSGRGNIQYF
>-|TRBJ2-1|TRBD2|TRBV24-1
TGTGCCACCAGTGATTCGGCGGGGGGGCCGTTCAATGAGCAGTTCTTC
CATSDSAGGPFNEQFF
>once|TRBJ1-2|-|TRBV6-5
TGTGCCAGCATGACAGCAGCTAACTATGGCTACACCTTC
CASMTAANYGYTF
>-|TRBJ1-1|TRBD1|TRBV11-2
TGTGCCAGCAGCTTAATGGACAGGGTAACTGAAGCTTTCTTT
CASSLMDRVTEAFF
>-|TRBJ2-7|TRBD1|TRBV7-2
TGTGCCAGCAGCTTAGCCGGGACAGGCCCTTACGAGCAGTACTTC
CASSLAGTGPYEQYF
>-|TRBJ2-2|TRBD2|TRBV18
TGTGCCAGCTCACCAGGGTCGGCGGGAGAGAACACCGGGGAGCTGTTTTTT
CASSPGSAGENTGELFF
>-|TRBJ2-1|TRBD2|TRBV7-9
TGTGCCAGCAGCCCCGCCCCCAGCGGGGTCAACAATGAGCAGTTCTTC
CASSPAPSGVNNEQFF
>-|TRBJ2-1|TRBD2|TRBV9
TGTGCCAGCAGCATTTTTAGCGGGAGTGGAAATGAGCAGTTCTTC
CASSIFSGSGNEQFF
>-|TRBJ2-2|-|TRBV5-1
TGCGCCAGCAGCTCCCTAGGAGGGAGTAACACCGGGGAGCTGTTTTTT
CASSSLGGSNTGELFF
>-|TRBJ2-7|-|TRBV4-2
TGTGCCAGCTCCCGGGACTCCTCGGACGAGCAGTACTTC
CASSRDSSDEQYF
>-|TRBJ2-1|TRBD2|TRBV27
TGTGCCAGCAGTATCCTAGCGGGGAGCTCCTACAATGAGCAGTTCTTC
CASSILAGSSYNEQFF
>-|TRBJ2-1|TRBD1|TRBV11-3
TGTGCCAGCAGCTCCACCTTGACAGGGGTAGGGAATGAGCAGTTCTTC
CASSSTLTGVGNEQFF
>-|TRBJ2-3|TRBD2|TRBV7-9
TGTGCCAGCAGCCTCCGAGGGACTAGAAGCACAGATACGCAGTATTTT
CASSLRGTRSTDTQYF
>-|TRBJ2-5|TRBD1|TRBV7-8
TGTGCCAGCAGCTTCCGGGACAGGGGGCTTCGGGGGACCCAGTACTTC
CASSFRDRGLRGTQYF
>-|TRBJ1-5|-|TRBV19
TGTGCCAGTAGTGGCATCAATCAGCCCCAGCATTTT
CASSGINQPQHF
>-|TRBJ2-3|-|TRBV10-2
TGCGCCAGCAGCGATAGACTTGGCACAGATACGCAGTATTTT
CASSDRLGTDTQYF
>-|TRBJ2-3|-|TRBV5-1
TGCGCCAGCAGCGCCCAAACTTCGCCCACAGATACGCAGTATTTT
CASSAQTSPTDTQYF
>-|TRBJ2-3|-|TRBV3-1/TRBV3-2
TGTGCCAGCAGCTATAAAACAGGGACAGATACGCAGTATTTT
CASSYKTGTDTQYF
>-|TRBJ1-1|-|TRBV5-1
TGCGCCAGTCGCGACGGGGGGCTCGGGTTCACTGAAGCTTTCTTT
CASRDGGLGFTEAFF
>once|TRBJ2-2|TRBD1|TRBV7-9
TGTGCCAGCAGCTTATTTGGGACAGGGAACACCGGGGAGCTGTTTTTT
CASSLFGTGNTGELFF
>once|TRBJ1-5|-|TRBV12-3/TRBV12-4
TGTGCCACCCAGGACAATAGCAATCAGCCCCAGCATTTT
CATQDNSNQPQHF
>-|TRBJ1-5|-|TRBV30
TGTGCCTGGAGCGGAGGGGGGGCACAGCCCCAGCATTTT
CAWSGGGAQPQHF
>few|TRBJ1-2|-|TRBV5-5
TGTGCCAGCAGCTTGGAAGAGATCTATGGCTACACCTTC
CASSLEEIYGYTF
>-|TRBJ2-1|-|TRBV10-1
TGCGCCAGCAGTGTCGCGGCCCGACCGATTAATGAGCAGTTCTTC
CASSVAARPINEQFF
>-|TRBJ1-5|-|TRBV15
TGTGCCACCAGCAGAGCGTACGGGGGCAATCAGCCCCAGCATTTT
CATSRAYGGNQPQHF
>-|TRBJ2-7|TRBD1|TRBV6-6
TGTGCCAGCAGTTACTCGTCCAGGGGGCCCCCCTACGAGCAGTACTTC
CASSYSSRGPPYEQYF
>-|TRBJ1-4|TRBD1|TRBV9
TGTGCCCCTCCGGGACAGGGGGTTGAAAAACTGTTTTTT
CAPPGQGVEKLFF
>once|TRBJ1-5|-|TRBV4-2
TGTGCCAGCAGCCAAGAAGGGGACAATCAGCCCCAGCATTTT
CASSQEGDNQPQHF
>-|TRBJ1-4|-|TRBV9
TGTGCCAGCAGCGTAGAGGCAGGGATGGGGACTAATGAAAAACTGTTTTTT
CASSVEAGMGTNEKLFF
>-|TRBJ1-5|TRBD1|TRBV27
TGTGCCAGCAGTCGTGACCCAGGGGGCAGGAATCAGCCCCAGCATTTT
CASSRDPGGRNQPQHF
>-|TRBJ2-4|-|TRBV10-1
TGCGCCAGCAGCCCGGTGGGGGGCAAAAACATTCAGTACTTC
CASSPVGGKNIQYF
>-|TRBJ1-1|-|TRBV18
TGTGCCAGCTCACCCCGGGCCGCTCGGGGGAACACTGAAGCTTTCTTT
CASSPRAARGNTEAFF
>-|TRBJ1-3|-|TRBV28
TGTGCCAGCAGTTCCCCGGGTCGGGTGTTCGACTCTGGAAACACCATATATTTT
CASSSPGRVFDSGNTIYF
>once|TRBJ1-6|-|TRBV9
TGTGCCAGCAGCGTATTCAGGGATTCACCCCTCCACTTT
CASSVFRDSPLHF
>few|TRBJ2-1|TRBD1|TRBV19
TGTGCCAGTAGGGACAGGGGTCGGAGCTCCTACAATGAGCAGTTCTTC
CASRDRGRSSYNEQFF
>-|TRBJ1-6|-|TRBV10-3
TGTGCCATCAGTAGCCAGCAGGGCGCGGATTCACCCCTCCACTTT
CAISSQQGADSPLHF